This is a list of T cell receptor beta chains from one sample in a study of radiotherapy plus CTLA-4 blockade in lung cancer. Clones were sequenced by immunoSEQ multiplex PCR, and TCRdb holds only the in-frame ones, with some missing. Among more than 40,000 clones listed, 65% to 70% were seen once. The sample consisted of peripheral blood, taken from a patient treated with radiotherapy plus ipilimumab. The source of these receptors is a human donor with non-small cell lung cancer who had a partial response to radiotherapy plus ipilimumab. Each CDR3 is given with its conserved first and last residue. Each record gives: CDR3 DNA, CDR3 protein, D gene, V gene, clone size, J gene. The D gene is left open where the match is weak. Expanded clones are given a class, and other clones once, few, many or no size at all.

TGTGCCAGCAGCCTAAGCGGGGGGGCCGGGGAGACCCAGTACTTC CASSLSGGAGETQYF TRBD2 TRBV2 - TRBJ2-5
TGTGCCAGTAGTATAGGGGGCGGTTGGAACGAGCAGTACTTC CASSIGGGWNEQYF - TRBV19 - TRBJ2-7
TGTGCCAGCACCTCCGGGACTAGCGGGTTCAACGAGCAGTACTTC CASTSGTSGFNEQYF TRBD2 TRBV5-6 - TRBJ2-7
TGCGCCAGCAGCTTGGCCAACACAGGGCAGTATGGCTACACCTTC CASSLANTGQYGYTF - TRBV5-1 once TRBJ1-2
TGTGCCAGCAGCTTAGAACAGGTTGTCGGCAATGAGCAGTTCTTC CASSLEQVVGNEQFF - TRBV7-2 - TRBJ2-1
TGTGCCAGCAGCGGCTGGGGGGGGACCTTCCAAGAGACCCAGTACTTC CASSGWGGTFQETQYF TRBD2 TRBV7-2 few TRBJ2-5
TGTGCCAGTATGGGGCTGGGAGCCAAAAACATTCAGTACTTC CASMGLGAKNIQYF - TRBV19 - TRBJ2-4
TGTGCCAGCACGGGGGGCACTTCGCGTTACGAGCAGTACTTC CASTGGTSRYEQYF - TRBV2 few TRBJ2-7
TGCGCCAGCAGCTTGGCCAGGATGGAAAAACTGTTTTTT CASSLARMEKLFF - TRBV5-1 - TRBJ1-4
TGTGCCAGCACCGTAGGAGGTTACTACGAGCAGTACTTC CASTVGGYYEQYF - TRBV6-5 few TRBJ2-7
TGTGCCAGCAGGCAACTGGGGACAGGGGTACGCACCTACGAGCAGTACTTC CASRQLGTGVRTYEQYF TRBD1 TRBV2 - TRBJ2-7
TGTGCCAGCAGCTTAAGAGCGGGGTTAAGGGAGACCCAGTACTTC CASSLRAGLRETQYF TRBD2 TRBV7-9 - TRBJ2-5
TGCGCCAGCAGCTTGCATCCGGGGGGCCCGAACACTGAAGCTTTCTTT CASSLHPGGPNTEAFF - TRBV5-1 few TRBJ1-1
TGTGCCAGCAGCCCTAGGACAACCGGCTACACCTTC CASSPRTTGYTF - TRBV7-2 large TRBJ1-2
TGTGCCTGGAGTGCCCCCCTTGGGGCCCTCCATCAGCCCCAGCATTTT CAWSAPLGALHQPQHF - TRBV30 - TRBJ1-5
TGTGCCAGCACTCAGAGGTCTGGAAACACCATATATTTT CASTQRSGNTIYF - TRBV6-1 - TRBJ1-3
TGTGCCAGCAGCTTAGGCCCTCTGACTAGCTACGAGCAGTACTTC CASSLGPLTSYEQYF - TRBV7-2 once TRBJ2-7
TGTGCCTGGAGCCGACTAGGAGAGCGCGGGGAGCTGTTTTTT CAWSRLGERGELFF - TRBV30 - TRBJ2-2
TGTGCCAGCAGCTCCTCCCGCGGGGGGGCCAACAATGAGCAGTTCTTC CASSSSRGGANNEQFF TRBD2 TRBV7-3 - TRBJ2-1
TGTGCCACTTCGACAGGGCTTAATGAAAAACTGTTTTTT CATSTGLNEKLFF TRBD1 TRBV11-2 - TRBJ1-4
TGTGCTAGCAGTATAGGAGGGGTAACTAATGAAAAACTGTTTTTT CASSIGGVTNEKLFF - TRBV7-7 - TRBJ1-4
TGCGCCAGCCAACAGGGGGGCTTCGACAATGAGCAGTTCTTC CASQQGGFDNEQFF TRBD1 TRBV5-1 - TRBJ2-1
TGCGCCAGCAGCCAAGATGGGAACAGGGGCTACACCTTC CASSQDGNRGYTF - TRBV4-3 - TRBJ1-2
TGTGCCAGCAGCTTAGATAGCGGCGGGGGGGCCGGGAATGAGCAGTTCTTC CASSLDSGGGAGNEQFF TRBD2 TRBV11-2 - TRBJ2-1
TGTGCCAGCAGCCCAGAAACAGATACGCAGTATTTT CASSPETDTQYF - TRBV7-9 - TRBJ2-3
TGTGCCAGCAGTTCTGCGGGGGCGACTAGCTATGGCTACACCTTC CASSSAGATSYGYTF - TRBV6-5 few TRBJ1-2
TGTGCCAGCAGTTCAGGACAGGGGCGAAACTATGGCTACACCTTC CASSSGQGRNYGYTF TRBD1 TRBV6-6 few TRBJ1-2
TGTGCCAGCAGCCAACTTAGACAGTACAATGAGCAGTTCTTC CASSQLRQYNEQFF - TRBV14 - TRBJ2-1
TGTGCCAGCGGGAGGGTTGAGACAGGTCCCACAGATACGCAGTATTTT CASGRVETGPTDTQYF - TRBV7-9 - TRBJ2-3
TGTGCCAGTAGTGACAGGGTTCGAAGGTATCAGCCCCAGCATTTT CASSDRVRRYQPQHF TRBD1 TRBV19 - TRBJ1-5
TGTGCCTGGAGGTTTGGACAGGGAAACGGCTACACCTTC CAWRFGQGNGYTF TRBD1 TRBV30 few TRBJ1-2
TGTGCCAGCAGTTACGCGCACTCTGGGGCCAACGTCCTGACTTTC CASSYAHSGANVLTF - TRBV6-5 - TRBJ2-6
TGTGCCAGTAGTATCGGGACTTGGGGGACCTACGAGCAGTACTTC CASSIGTWGTYEQYF - TRBV19 few TRBJ2-7
TGTGCTAGCAGCTTAACAGGGGCTCAGACCCAGTACTTC CASSLTGAQTQYF TRBD1 TRBV7-7 - TRBJ2-5
TGTGCCAGCAGAGCGGGACTAGTTCCCGGGGAGCTGTTTTTT CASRAGLVPGELFF TRBD2 TRBV9 - TRBJ2-2
TGTGCCTGGAAAAGGCCCGGGACTCGTTTCAATGAGCAGTTCTTC CAWKRPGTRFNEQFF - TRBV30 - TRBJ2-1
TGTGCCACCAGCCCCCAAGGGAACAGGGAAGAGACCCAGTACTTC CATSPQGNREETQYF - TRBV15 - TRBJ2-5
TGTGCCAGTAAGGGGGACAGTAATCACTATAGCAATCAGCCCCAGCATTTT CASKGDSNHYSNQPQHF TRBD1 TRBV19 - TRBJ1-5
TGTGCCAGCAGTGGACTAGCGGGGGGGCAAGGCACCGGGGAGCTGTTTTTT CASSGLAGGQGTGELFF TRBD2 TRBV2 - TRBJ2-2
TGTGCCAGCAGCTCGGGGCAGGGGGTAAATCAGCCCCAGCATTTT CASSSGQGVNQPQHF TRBD1 TRBV7-9 - TRBJ1-5
TGTGCCAGCAGCCATTTAGACGCAGGTTATAATTCACCCCTCCACTTT CASSHLDAGYNSPLHF - TRBV27 - TRBJ1-6
TGTGCCAGCAGTTTGTACAGGGGAACTGAAGCTTTCTTT CASSLYRGTEAFF TRBD1 TRBV27 once TRBJ1-1
TGTGCCAGCTCAGATCTCGGGACTTCCACCGGGGAGCTGTTTTTT CASSDLGTSTGELFF - TRBV18 few TRBJ2-2
TGTGCCAGTAGTATTTTGGGACAGGGCGGGAACGGCTACACCTTC CASSILGQGGNGYTF TRBD1 TRBV19 few TRBJ1-2
TGTGCCACCAGCAAAAACAGGGGAATGGCAGATACGCAGTATTTT CATSKNRGMADTQYF TRBD1 TRBV15 - TRBJ2-3
TGTGCCAGCAGTGTTAGCAGAAGCATGAACACTGAAGCTTTCTTT CASSVSRSMNTEAFF - TRBV6-1 - TRBJ1-1
TGTGCCAGCAGCTGGACAGGCCGCACTGAAGCTTTCTTT CASSWTGRTEAFF TRBD1 TRBV7-3 - TRBJ1-1
TGTGCCAGCAGCGTACGGGGGGTTGACTCTGAGACCCAGTACTTC CASSVRGVDSETQYF TRBD2 TRBV9 - TRBJ2-5
TGTGCCAGCAGCAAGCAAGCCTGGGCTAGCGGAAACACCGGGGAGCTGTTTTTT CASSKQAWASGNTGELFF TRBD2 TRBV7-3 once TRBJ2-2
TGCGCCAGCAGCTTGACCGGGGGGGATACGCAGTATTTT CASSLTGGDTQYF TRBD2 TRBV5-1 many TRBJ2-3
TGTGCCTGGAGTGGGGTGACAGGGCCCAAAAACATTCAGTACTTC CAWSGVTGPKNIQYF TRBD1 TRBV30 - TRBJ2-4
TGTGCCTGGAGTGTCCGAAGGACAGGGGGCCACGGCTACACCTTC CAWSVRRTGGHGYTF TRBD1 TRBV30 - TRBJ1-2
TGTGCCAGCAGTTGGCCTGGGCCGAACACTGAAGCTTTCTTT CASSWPGPNTEAFF - TRBV28 - TRBJ1-1
TGTGCCAGTACCGGCAACAGGGGTGGACAGCCCCAGCATTTT CASTGNRGGQPQHF TRBD1 TRBV19 few TRBJ1-5
TGTGCCATCGGATCTAGCAGGTCCACCTACGAGCAGTACTTC CAIGSSRSTYEQYF - TRBV10-3 - TRBJ2-7